These T cell receptor beta chains were read from a single sample in a study of T cell changes during pregnancy in multiple sclerosis. Clones were read by immunoSEQ multiplex PCR, and TCRdb kept only the in-frame ones, dropping some. The sample has about 44,000 clones, around nine tenths seen once. Sequences were derived from CD4+ T cells from peripheral blood mononuclear cells, sampled in the first trimester of pregnancy. The receptors stem from a female donor with multiple sclerosis, enrolled in a pregnancy study. Each CDR3 is given with its conserved first and last residue. The order of the fields is D gene, J gene, V gene, clone size, CDR3 DNA, CDR3 protein. D genes are given only for firm matches. Clone size is not always given. Where it is, it says once, few, many or a class for expanded clones.

d_gene: TRBD1; j_gene: TRBJ2-1; v_gene: TRBV7-8; abundance: NA; CDR3nt: TGTGCCAGCAGCAAGGACAGGGTGCTCGGGGAGCAGTTCTTC; CDR3aa: CASSKDRVLGEQFF
d_gene: NA; j_gene: TRBJ2-3; v_gene: TRBV27; abundance: NA; CDR3nt: TGTGCCAGCAGTTTGGTTAGCGGTATTGGGGCAGATACGCAGTATTTT; CDR3aa: CASSLVSGIGADTQYF
d_gene: NA; j_gene: TRBJ2-1; v_gene: TRBV4-2; abundance: NA; CDR3nt: TGTGCCAGCAGCCAAGAAGTGTGGAGGGTTAATGAGCAGTTCTTC; CDR3aa: CASSQEVWRVNEQFF
d_gene: NA; j_gene: TRBJ1-4; v_gene: TRBV4-1; abundance: NA; CDR3nt: TGCGCCAGCAGCCAAGAACAGAGGGAGAAACTGTTTTTT; CDR3aa: CASSQEQREKLFF
d_gene: NA; j_gene: TRBJ1-4; v_gene: TRBV7-2; abundance: NA; CDR3nt: TGTGCCAGCAGCTTAGGGCCTCAGGGGTCTAATGAAAAACTGTTTTTT; CDR3aa: CASSLGPQGSNEKLFF
d_gene: TRBD1; j_gene: TRBJ1-1; v_gene: TRBV7-9; abundance: NA; CDR3nt: TGTGCCAGCAGCGAGGCAGGGGGCTCGGCGGAGGTCTTT; CDR3aa: CASSEAGGSAEVF
d_gene: TRBD2; j_gene: TRBJ2-3; v_gene: TRBV6-5; abundance: NA; CDR3nt: TGTGCCAGCAGTTTCAACGGACTAGCGGTAACAGATACGCAGTATTTT; CDR3aa: CASSFNGLAVTDTQYF
d_gene: TRBD2; j_gene: TRBJ2-7; v_gene: TRBV9; abundance: NA; CDR3nt: TGTGCCAGCAGCGACGGGACTAGCGGGAGTAGTCCCTACGAGCAGTACTTC; CDR3aa: CASSDGTSGSSPYEQYF
d_gene: TRBD1; j_gene: TRBJ1-5; v_gene: TRBV11-1; abundance: NA; CDR3nt: TGTGCCAGCAGCTTAGAAGGGGGCGATCAGCCCCAGCATTTT; CDR3aa: CASSLEGGDQPQHF
d_gene: NA; j_gene: TRBJ1-5; v_gene: TRBV19; abundance: once; CDR3nt: TGTGCCAGTAGTACACTAGACGTTAGCAATCAGCCCCAGCATTTT; CDR3aa: CASSTLDVSNQPQHF